A single sample gave rise to the 14 T cell receptor beta chains below, sequenced in a study of shared clonotypes between healthy human individuals. Sequenced by immunoSEQ multiplex PCR; TCRdb stores in-frame clones only, minus some. The sample records over a million clones, around 97% being singletons. Sequences were obtained from naive CD4+ T cells sorted from blood. Subset denoted: CD45RA+ positively selected. The receptors were gathered from a man aged 25 to 45 in good health.

V is TRBV7-8 and J is TRBJ1-4; 8 nucleotides match TRBD1. The CDR3 sequence is 16 residues long. From germline, CDR1 is SGHVS and CDR2 FQNEAQ. V shed 5 bases, J shed 0 bases, and the junction held 5 bases outside the gene matches. Here the CDR3 reads CASSLQGVATNEKLFF. Written as DNA, the CDR3 is TGTGCCAGCAGCCTACAGGGGGTTGCAACTAATGAAAAACTGTTTTTT.

This chain connects TRBV18 to TRBJ1-4; 7 bases map to TRBD1. Germline loops: CDR1 KGHSH, CDR2 LQKENI. Trimming cost V 4 bases and J 8 bases; bases outside gene matches: 4. The CDR3 covers 13 residues. The CDR3 DNA follows: TGTGCCAGCTCACGGGAAGGGGGCGAAAAACTGTTTTTT. It codes for CASSREGGEKLFF.

The chain carries TRBV28 and TRBJ1-2; 7 bases line up with TRBD1. After removal of 7 bases from V and 8 bases from J, the junction contained 10 bases not matched to a gene. Germline CDR1 reads MDHEN; CDR2 reads SYDVKM. CDR3 length equals 13 residues. Written as DNA, the CDR3 is TGTGCCAGCACATTTCGGGACAGCGCCGGCTACACCTTC. Amino acid sequence: CASTFRDSAGYTF.

The chain carries TRBV6-5 and TRBJ2-1, with TRBD2 matching over 7 bases. Looked up from germline, CDR1 is MNHEY and CDR2 is SVGAGI. Trimming at V came to 6 bases and at J to 0 bases, leaving 5 bases not matched to a gene. The CDR3 length is 15 residues. Here the CDR3 reads CASSQSGNSYNEQFF. The CDR3 bases are TGTGCCAGCAGCCAAAGCGGGAACTCCTACAATGAGCAGTTCTTC.

The chain recombines TRBV18 with TRBJ2-2; D unclear. V lost 4 bases and J 5 bases, leaving 8 bases between the germline ends. The CDR3 is made up of 13 amino acids. CDR1 and CDR2 (germline): KGHSH, LQKENI. The DNA for the CDR3 is TGTGCCAGCTCACTAGGACCTACCGGGGAGCTGTTTTTT. Its protein is CASSLGPTGELFF.

The V and J genes are TRBV11-2 and TRBJ2-5, with D perhaps matching TRBD2 (6 bases). The CDR3 sequence is 13 residues long. Germline V gene lookup returns CDR1 SGHAT and CDR2 FQNNGV. V dropped 5 bases and J dropped 3 bases, with 10 bases sitting between them. The CDR3 loop reads CASSPPGEETQYF. CDR3 coding DNA: TGTGCCAGCAGCCCCCCGGGGGAAGAGACCCAGTACTTC. Combining the CDR3 with reference TRBV11-2 and TRBJ2-5 gives the whole variable domain EAGVAQSPRYKIIEKRQSVAFWCNPISGHATLYWYQQILGQGPKLLIQFQNNGVVDDSQLPKDRFSAERLKGVDSTLKIQPAKLEDSAVYLCASSPPGEETQYFGPGTRLLVL.

The chain combines TRBV10-3 with TRBJ1-1; D is uncertain. V was pared by 11 bases and J by 5 bases, with 15 bases between. The CDR3 length is 12 residues. Germline V lookup: CDR1 ENHRY, CDR2 SYGVKD. This chain's CDR3 is CAVATGGTEAFF. DNA of the CDR3: TGTGCCGTGGCAACCGGAGGGACTGAAGCTTTCTTT.

The chain couples TRBV27 to TRBJ2-1; TRBD2 aligns across 7 bases. Germline CDR1 is MNHEY and CDR2 is SMNVEV (reference sequence). The CDR3 sequence is 16 residues long. The J segment lost 8 bases and the V segment lost 3 bases, leaving 13 bases of the junction unmatched. CDR3 sequence reads: CASSFFAGVKGDEQFF. The CDR3 nucleotides are TGTGCCAGCAGTTTTTTTGCGGGAGTTAAGGGCGATGAGCAGTTCTTC.

This chain uses TRBV5-1 with TRBJ2-5, with D unclear. Looked up from germline, CDR1 is SGHRS and CDR2 is YFSETQ. V lost 0 bases and J lost 5, with 11 bases in between. There are 14 residues in the CDR3. The CDR3 sequence: CASSLDPSSETQYF. In nucleotides, the CDR3 is TGCGCCAGCAGCTTGGACCCCAGCTCCGAGACCCAGTACTTC.

The chain combines TRBV5-1 with TRBJ2-7, with 8 positions matching TRBD1. The CDR3 covers 13 residues. Germline V gene data show CDR1 as SGHRS and CDR2 as YFSETQ. V lost 6 bases to trimming and J lost 6 bases; unmatched junction nucleotides: 8. CDR3 sequence (DNA): TGCGCCAGCACCGGACAGGGCTTGGGCGAGCAGTACTTC. Encoded protein: CASTGQGLGEQYF.

Points on this clone: Additional DNA sequences in this sample encode the identical CDR3. The rearrangement joins TRBV5-4 to TRBJ2-1, with 8 bases fitting TRBD2. The CDR3 sequence is 14 residues long. After removal of 4 bases from V and 3 bases from J, the junction contained 3 bases not matched to a gene. In germline, CDR1 is SGHNT, CDR2 YYREEE (reference sequence). The chain's CDR3 is CASSRTSSYNEQFF. DNA of the CDR3: TGTGCCAGCAGCCGGACTAGCAGCTACAATGAGCAGTTCTTC.

The genes are TRBV11-3 and TRBJ2-3; TRBD2 agrees at 8 bases. V lost 3 bases to trimming and J lost 11 bases; unmatched junction nucleotides: 4. The germline gives CDR1 SGHNT, CDR2 YENEEA. The CDR3 consists of 12 residues. The CDR3 DNA sequence: TGTGCCAGCAGCTTGAGCGGGAGCAAGCAGTATTTT. Its protein product is CASSLSGSKQYF.

The V call is TRBV28, the J call TRBJ2-7; the match to TRBD2 covers 9 bases. The length of the CDR3 is 16 residues. The V gene end was trimmed by 6 bases and the J gene end by 2 bases; junction bases not matched to a gene: 11. Germline CDR1 is MDHEN and CDR2 is SYDVKM. Here the CDR3 reads CASRPRLAVTTYEQYF. The CDR3 DNA sequence: TGTGCCAGCAGACCCCGACTAGCGGTCACCACCTACGAGCAGTACTTC.

This rearrangement joins TRBV7-2 to TRBJ2-1; tentative D call: TRBD2 (6 bases). Germline V gene lookup returns CDR1 SGHTA and CDR2 FQGNSA. The V end was cut by 5 bases, the J end by 8 bases, with 16 bases between. The CDR3 spans 14 residues. The CDR3 is CASSIGTWGDEQFF. DNA for the CDR3: TGTGCCAGCAGCATCGGGACTTGGGGAGATGAGCAGTTCTTC.